A selection of T cell receptor beta chains follows, all from one sample in a study of blood T cell repertoires in COVID-19. The method was immunoSEQ multiplex PCR; TCRdb's version includes in-frame clones alone and lacks a portion of them. Here the sample spans about 330,000 clones, about 84% being singletons. Sequencing was carried out using peripheral blood. The receptor set was obtained from a woman between 45 and 60 years old with acute or convalescent COVID-19. CDR3s include the opening cysteine and the closing phenylalanine or tryptophan. Each record gives: J gene, clone size, D gene, V gene, CDR3 protein, CDR3 DNA. The D gene is left open where the match is weak. The size entry is marked missing in some rows and otherwise reads once, few, many or a size class.

j_call: TRBJ2-3
clone_size: NA
d_call: TRBD1
v_call: TRBV5-1
cdr3_aa: CASQQGFGADTQYF
cdr3_nt: TGCGCCAGCCAACAGGGGTTTGGAGCAGATACGCAGTATTTT

j_call: TRBJ2-1
clone_size: NA
d_call: TRBD2
v_call: TRBV3-1/TRBV3-2
cdr3_aa: CASSTTSGRDEQFF
cdr3_nt: TGTGCCAGCAGCACTACTAGCGGGAGAGATGAGCAGTTCTTC

j_call: TRBJ1-6
clone_size: NA
d_call: NA
v_call: TRBV28
cdr3_aa: CASSLGGTSNSPLHF
cdr3_nt: TGTGCCAGCAGTTTAGGGGGGACTAGCAATTCACCCCTCCACTTT

j_call: TRBJ1-4
clone_size: NA
d_call: TRBD1
v_call: TRBV5-6
cdr3_aa: CASSRRGTGEKLFF
cdr3_nt: TGTGCCAGCAGCCGGAGGGGGACAGGCGAAAAACTGTTTTTT

j_call: TRBJ1-5
clone_size: NA
d_call: TRBD1
v_call: TRBV3-1/TRBV3-2
cdr3_aa: CASSLRDSQPQHF
cdr3_nt: TGTGCCAGCAGCCTCCGGGACAGTCAGCCCCAGCATTTT

j_call: TRBJ2-7
clone_size: few
d_call: NA
v_call: TRBV10-3
cdr3_aa: CAIRTASYEQYF
cdr3_nt: TGTGCCATCAGGACAGCGAGCTACGAGCAGTACTTC

j_call: TRBJ2-7
clone_size: NA
d_call: NA
v_call: TRBV28
cdr3_aa: CASSPFYNEQYF
cdr3_nt: TGTGCCAGCAGCCCCTTTTATAACGAGCAGTACTTC

j_call: TRBJ2-3
clone_size: NA
d_call: NA
v_call: TRBV7-3
cdr3_aa: CASSPESGVPISTDTQYF
cdr3_nt: TGTGCCAGCAGCCCCGAGTCGGGAGTACCAATCAGCACAGATACGCAGTATTTT

j_call: TRBJ1-1
clone_size: NA
d_call: NA
v_call: TRBV28
cdr3_aa: CASRLAWNTEAFF
cdr3_nt: TGTGCCAGCAGATTGGCCTGGAACACTGAAGCTTTCTTT

j_call: TRBJ2-5
clone_size: NA
d_call: TRBD2
v_call: TRBV5-1
cdr3_aa: CASSLAGTSGGQETQYF
cdr3_nt: TGCGCCAGCAGCTTGGCGGGGACTAGCGGCGGACAAGAGACCCAGTACTTC

j_call: TRBJ2-5
clone_size: few
d_call: NA
v_call: TRBV28
cdr3_aa: CASSSPQGKQETQYF
cdr3_nt: TGTGCCAGCAGTTCGCCTCAGGGAAAACAAGAGACCCAGTACTTC

j_call: TRBJ2-5
clone_size: NA
d_call: TRBD1
v_call: TRBV5-1
cdr3_aa: CASRTTGGMETQYF
cdr3_nt: TGCGCCAGCAGGACGACAGGGGGTATGGAGACCCAGTACTTC

j_call: TRBJ1-6
clone_size: few
d_call: NA
v_call: TRBV27
cdr3_aa: CASSLIGGNSPLHF
cdr3_nt: TGTGCCAGCAGTTTAATCGGCGGTAATTCACCCCTCCACTTT

j_call: TRBJ2-1
clone_size: NA
d_call: TRBD2
v_call: TRBV30
cdr3_aa: CAWEREGLEQFF
cdr3_nt: TGTGCCTGGGAGCGGGAGGGCCTTGAGCAGTTCTTC

j_call: TRBJ1-4
clone_size: few
d_call: NA
v_call: TRBV30
cdr3_aa: CAWSLRAGVNEKLFF
cdr3_nt: TGTGCCTGGAGTTTAAGGGCAGGGGTTAATGAAAAACTGTTTTTT

j_call: TRBJ2-1
clone_size: NA
d_call: NA
v_call: TRBV7-9
cdr3_aa: CASSNGAGSYNEQFF
cdr3_nt: TGTGCCAGCAGCAACGGCGCGGGGTCGTACAATGAGCAGTTCTTC

j_call: TRBJ1-1
clone_size: NA
d_call: NA
v_call: TRBV6-6
cdr3_aa: CASSYWDKNTEAFF
cdr3_nt: TGTGCCAGCAGTTACTGGGACAAGAACACTGAAGCTTTCTTT

j_call: TRBJ1-1
clone_size: NA
d_call: TRBD1
v_call: TRBV11-2
cdr3_aa: CASSPGDSRTEAFF
cdr3_nt: TGTGCCAGCAGCCCCGGGGACAGCCGCACTGAAGCTTTCTTT

j_call: TRBJ2-6
clone_size: NA
d_call: NA
v_call: TRBV7-3
cdr3_aa: CASRPGSGANVLTF
cdr3_nt: TGTGCCAGCAGACCCGGCTCTGGGGCCAACGTCCTGACTTTC

j_call: TRBJ1-3
clone_size: NA
d_call: NA
v_call: TRBV14
cdr3_aa: CASSQEISGGAIYF
cdr3_nt: TGTGCCAGCAGCCAAGAAATCAGCGGTGGGGCCATATATTTT

j_call: TRBJ1-5
clone_size: few
d_call: NA
v_call: TRBV28
cdr3_aa: CASRGRGIRSNQPQHF
cdr3_nt: TGTGCCAGCAGGGGCAGGGGCATTCGTAGCAATCAGCCCCAGCATTTT

j_call: TRBJ2-5
clone_size: NA
d_call: TRBD1
v_call: TRBV7-9
cdr3_aa: CASSDRGGETQYF
cdr3_nt: TGTGCCAGCAGCGACAGGGGCGGAGAGACCCAGTACTTC

j_call: TRBJ2-7
clone_size: NA
d_call: TRBD1
v_call: TRBV5-4
cdr3_aa: CASSEKQGVQYEQYF
cdr3_nt: TGTGCCAGCAGCGAGAAACAGGGGGTGCAGTACGAGCAGTACTTC

j_call: TRBJ2-2
clone_size: once
d_call: TRBD2
v_call: TRBV9
cdr3_aa: CASANQAGGAGELFF
cdr3_nt: TGTGCCAGCGCTAACCAGGCGGGAGGCGCCGGGGAGCTGTTTTTT

j_call: TRBJ1-1
clone_size: NA
d_call: NA
v_call: TRBV13
cdr3_aa: CASSLGGTTEAFF
cdr3_nt: TGTGCCAGCAGCTTGGGAGGAACCACTGAAGCTTTCTTT

j_call: TRBJ1-5
clone_size: few
d_call: TRBD1
v_call: TRBV19
cdr3_aa: CASRDRYPGPQHF
cdr3_nt: TGTGCCAGTCGGGACAGGTACCCAGGGCCCCAGCATTTT

j_call: TRBJ2-1
clone_size: NA
d_call: NA
v_call: TRBV9
cdr3_aa: CASSVGSQRGGGNEQFF
cdr3_nt: TGTGCCAGCAGCGTAGGGTCCCAGCGCGGAGGTGGGAATGAGCAGTTCTTC

j_call: TRBJ2-7
clone_size: NA
d_call: TRBD2
v_call: TRBV6-6
cdr3_aa: CASSYPHGTSDYEQYF
cdr3_nt: TGTGCCAGCAGTTACCCCCACGGGACTAGCGACTACGAGCAGTACTTC

j_call: TRBJ2-3
clone_size: NA
d_call: NA
v_call: TRBV7-9
cdr3_aa: CASSLGGSDTQYF
cdr3_nt: TGTGCCAGCAGCTTAGGAGGCTCAGATACGCAGTATTTT

j_call: TRBJ2-1
clone_size: NA
d_call: NA
v_call: TRBV24-1
cdr3_aa: CATGRSGFYEQFF
cdr3_nt: TGTGCCACCGGACGTTCAGGGTTCTATGAGCAGTTCTTC

j_call: TRBJ2-2
clone_size: NA
d_call: NA
v_call: TRBV5-1
cdr3_aa: CASSLVRNGAGELFF
cdr3_nt: TGCGCCAGCAGCTTGGTCAGGAACGGGGCCGGGGAGCTGTTTTTT

j_call: TRBJ1-5
clone_size: NA
d_call: TRBD1
v_call: TRBV24-1
cdr3_aa: CATSDTDRAGQPQHF
cdr3_nt: TGTGCCACCAGTGATACCGACAGGGCGGGACAGCCCCAGCATTTT

j_call: TRBJ2-7
clone_size: NA
d_call: NA
v_call: TRBV7-9
cdr3_aa: CASSLGVPGDEQYF
cdr3_nt: TGTGCCAGCAGCTTAGGAGTACCAGGGGACGAGCAGTACTTC

j_call: TRBJ2-2
clone_size: NA
d_call: NA
v_call: TRBV25-1
cdr3_aa: CATTGGGAYTGELFF
cdr3_nt: TGTGCCACCACCGGTGGCGGAGCTTACACCGGGGAGCTGTTTTTT

j_call: TRBJ1-5
clone_size: NA
d_call: TRBD1
v_call: TRBV7-9
cdr3_aa: CASSLGTGRQDQPQHF
cdr3_nt: TGTGCCAGCAGCTTAGGGACAGGGCGTCAAGATCAGCCCCAGCATTTT

j_call: TRBJ2-6
clone_size: NA
d_call: NA
v_call: TRBV7-2
cdr3_aa: CASSFGGAPSGANVLTF
cdr3_nt: TGTGCCAGCAGCTTTGGGGGGGCGCCCTCTGGGGCCAACGTCCTGACTTTC

j_call: TRBJ1-6
clone_size: few
d_call: TRBD1
v_call: TRBV5-1
cdr3_aa: CASSLAGTGLGSPLHF
cdr3_nt: TGCGCCAGCAGCTTGGCCGGGACAGGACTCGGTTCACCCCTCCACTTT

j_call: TRBJ1-5
clone_size: NA
d_call: TRBD1
v_call: TRBV27
cdr3_aa: CASSLSVTGDQPQHF
cdr3_nt: TGTGCCAGCAGTTTATCGGTGACAGGGGATCAGCCCCAGCATTTT

j_call: TRBJ2-7
clone_size: NA
d_call: TRBD2
v_call: TRBV28
cdr3_aa: CASSFGGSRSYEQYF
cdr3_nt: TGTGCCAGCAGTTTCGGCGGGAGCCGCTCCTACGAGCAGTACTTC

j_call: TRBJ2-1
clone_size: NA
d_call: TRBD2
v_call: TRBV5-1
cdr3_aa: CASSTAGAYNEQFF
cdr3_nt: TGCGCCAGCAGCACGGCGGGAGCCTACAATGAGCAGTTCTTC

j_call: TRBJ2-2
clone_size: NA
d_call: NA
v_call: TRBV14
cdr3_aa: CASSQGDSPKNNTGELFF
cdr3_nt: TGTGCCAGCAGCCAAGGAGACAGTCCGAAAAATAACACCGGGGAGCTGTTTTTT

j_call: TRBJ2-5
clone_size: once
d_call: NA
v_call: TRBV29-1
cdr3_aa: CSVGQFGETQYF
cdr3_nt: TGCAGCGTTGGGCAGTTTGGAGAGACCCAGTACTTC